These 7 T cell receptor beta chains were sequenced from one sample in a study of blood T cell repertoires in COVID-19. Profiling relied on immunoSEQ multiplex PCR, and the TCRdb table lists in-frame clones only, not all of them. The sample yields 150,000 to 200,000 clones, approximately 83% seen once. Sequencing used peripheral blood. The receptors were sampled from an elderly woman with active or convalescent COVID-19.

The chain joins TRBV9 to TRBJ2-5; tentative D call: TRBD2 (5 bases). This CDR3 has 16 amino acids. Germline V gene lookup returns CDR1 SGDLS and CDR2 YYNGEE. V dropped 4 bases and J dropped 5 bases, with 21 bases sitting between them. CDR3 DNA: TGTGCCAGCAGCAGCGGACTTACGCGGCGATGGGAGACCCAGTACTTC. Translation: CASSSGLTRRWETQYF.

V gene TRBV6-1 combines with J gene TRBJ2-7; the match to TRBD2 covers 11 bases. The V gene end was trimmed by 4 bases and the J gene end by 2 bases; junction bases not matched to a gene: 10. Germline lookup yields CDR1 MNHNS and CDR2 SASEGT. This CDR3 comprises 17 residues. The CDR3 nucleotides read TGTGCCAGCAGTGGTAGGGCTAGCGGGGGGAAGACCTACGAGCAGTACTTC. Translating it yields CASSGRASGGKTYEQYF.

As DNA, the CDR3 is TGTGCCAGCAGTTATCTAACCGGGACAGGAGGCTACACCTTC. Encoded protein: CASSYLTGTGGYTF. The gene calls are TRBV6-6 and TRBJ1-2, with TRBD1 identical over 8 bases. The V and J ends lost 3 bases and 8 bases, in that order; junction bases with no gene match: 8. The CDR3 covers 14 residues. Germline V CDR1 and CDR2: MNHNY, SVGAGI (reference sequence).

This clone was seen more than once but under ten times. The chain has TRBV6-5 and TRBJ1-1; 7 positions agree with TRBD1. CDR1 is MNHEY, CDR2 SVGAGI, per germline. The V and J ends lost 0 bases and 1 base, in that order; junction bases with no gene match: 5. CDR3 length: 16 residues. CDR3 sequence: CASSYSDRARNTEAFF. CDR3 DNA sequence: TGTGCCAGCAGTTACTCAGACAGGGCAAGGAACACTGAAGCTTTCTTT.

This clone was counted a single time. Here the CDR3 DNA reads TGCGCCAGCAGCCTACTCACAGGGGCAGGGCTGTTTTTT. Translating it yields CASSLLTGAGLFF. The genes are TRBV4-1 and TRBJ1-4; 7 positions match TRBD1. The V segment lost 4 bases and the J segment 14 bases; nucleotides outside the gene matches: 10. There are 13 residues in the CDR3. CDR1 is MGHRA and CDR2 is YSYEKL in the germline V gene.

This chain joins TRBV19 and TRBJ2-7, with D possibly TRBD1 on 6 matching bases. The V gene lost 3 bases and the J gene lost 1 base, with 13 bases spanning the gap. Germline assignment: CDR1 LNHDA and CDR2 SQIVND (reference sequence). This CDR3 contains 15 residues. CDR3 amino acids: CASSIKTGSSYEQYF. The CDR3 DNA reads TGTGCCAGTAGTATCAAGACAGGTTCTTCCTACGAGCAGTACTTC.

The chain uses TRBV9 and TRBJ1-5; no reliable D call. This CDR3 comprises 15 residues. The V and J ends lost 0 bases and 2 bases respectively, with 9 bases between them. Germline CDR1 is SGDLS and CDR2 is YYNGEE. In DNA, the CDR3 is TGTGCCAGCAGCGTAGATCAGATTGGCAATCAGCCCCAGCATTTT. Translating it yields CASSVDQIGNQPQHF.